This T cell receptor beta chain was recovered during a study of T cell changes during pregnancy in multiple sclerosis. Assay used: immunoSEQ multiplex PCR; TCRdb lists only in-frame clones, some missing. The profile covers more than 65,000 clones, with approximately 90% appearing a single time and more than 2.5% taken by the ten largest. The ends were cut back, 3 bases at V and 2 bases at J, with 13 bases in the middle. The CDR3 runs 16 residues. CDR1 and CDR2 from the germline V gene are MNHEY and SVGAGI. Sequencing used peripheral blood, obtained in the first trimester of pregnancy. This chain uses TRBV6-5 with TRBJ2-2; D is perhaps TRBD2 (6 bases). The origin of this receptor is a female donor with multiple sclerosis, enrolled in a pregnancy study. The CDR3 here is CASSYRRRANTGELFF. CDR3 DNA: TGTGCCAGCAGTTATCGGCGGAGGGCTAACACCGGGGAGCTGTTTTTT.